A single T cell receptor (beta chain) is shown here with its context. The antigen it binds to is not known. Per-base quality was not reported, and no clone a single base away is much larger than it. A second Seattle source provided samples from volunteer blood donors who had recovered from COVID-19. Each collaborating institution followed its own protocols to collect whole blood in K2EDTA tubes. Collaborator samples were shipped for TCRbeta analysis as frozen whole blood, isolated PBMCs, or DNA extracted from either sample type. The immunoSEQ Assay, a bias-controlled multiplex PCR, was used to amplify TCRbeta CDR3 regions from genomic DNA. The paper's processing steps were these. Within the assay, amplification of reference gene primers was used to estimate how many nucleated cells each sample contained. To quantify the absolute abundance of each unique TCRbeta CDR3 rearrangement, sequence reads were collapsed and filtered. Productive Simpson clonality was computed per sample as the square root of Simpson's diversity index over productive rearrangements. Entries here come from immuneACCESS through TCRdb and include only in-frame sequences with V and J called. Some clones fail to appear in such tables; in the studies checked, an unresolved V gene covers under half of the shortfall, and the cause of the remainder is unknown. That table gives V, J and clone size, and the DNA gave D and trimming. The sample profile shows 150,000 or so clones; over 75% of them were found once. The ten largest clonotypes hold roughly 13% of the sample.

These data come from a study of blood T cell repertoires in COVID-19 (TCRdb year 2020). With respect to the entire study: Samples covering the acute and convalescent phases of COVID-19 were provided by collaborators in the United States, Italy and Spain. Subjects who had been exposed to COVID-19, were actively infected with it, or had recovered from it provided the deeply sampled blood TCRbeta repertoires that made up the dataset. The material from the prospective study consisted of cDNA or gDNA derived from T cells, B-cell-depleted T cells, or PBMCs. The samples were drawn from two sources: the first 160 participants of the ongoing ImmuneRACE study, and 1,000 to 1,500 subjects contributed by 6 global collaborators. A freely available public database, intended as a resource for researchers studying the immune response to SARS-CoV-2, is where the repertoires were released. The sample metadata nearly always contained a de-identified subject ID, COVID-19 status, age in years and sex. HLA class I and class II types, where available, came from metadata supplied by the sample provider rather than from assay-based typing.

Paper-wide results and their limitations: The quantity of clinical and demographic metadata differed by source and by participant and was supplied without curation.

This clonotype originated in a man aged 70 or older who had recovered from COVID-19. The sequenced sample consisted of peripheral blood.

The CDR3 protein sequence reads: CASTPDGRVSYEQYF. The DNA sequence follows: TGTGCCAGCACCCCTGATGGCAGGGTCTCCTACGAGCAGTACTTC. Here the chain combines TRBV7-2 and TRBJ2-7; the D gene is perhaps TRBD1, on 5 matching bases. V gives up 7 bases and J gives up 0 bases, and the segment between their germline ends measures 16 bases. Reading the germline V gene gives CDR1 SGHTA and CDR2 FQGNSA. The CDR3 sequence holds 15 residues, the cysteine and phenylalanine included. Kept here is only the CDR3 DNA, which spans 45 bases and is read in frame from base 1.